This TCR beta chain was recorded in a study of T cells after yellow fever vaccination. Regarding the study as a whole: Most clones from primary vaccination were detected again post-booster (roughly 95% CD4, 88% CD8).

This clonotype appeared a few times. Its antigen is undetermined. Looked up from germline, CDR1 is SGHRS and CDR2 is YFSETQ. V shed 4 bases, J shed 7 bases, and the junction held 9 bases outside the gene matches. This CDR3 is 16 amino acids long. A 5'RACE template-switching step, the method used to make TCR cDNA, added a universal primer site and UMIs. Using its own MiXCR run on the 5' RACE reads, TCRdb lists one record per CDR3 protein. The repertoire consists of some 320,000 distinct CDR3 sequences, with approximately 4% occurring once and the leading ten covering about 26%. The clonotype originates from a man between 18 and 35 years old who received the YFV17D yellow fever vaccine. The source was PBMCs, collected 5 days after the yellow fever booster vaccination. The chain links TRBV5-1 to TRBJ2-3; 13 nucleotides agree with TRBD2. CDR3 in DNA: TGCGCCAGCAGCCCGGGACTAGCGGGGTCCTGGTATACGCAGTATTTT. Amino acid sequence: CASSPGLAGSWYTQYF.